This T cell receptor (beta chain) was identified during a study of blood T cell repertoires in COVID-19. Background on the study: T cells, B-cell-depleted T cells, or PBMCs supplied cDNA or gDNA.

Clones were read by immunoSEQ multiplex PCR, and TCRdb kept only the in-frame ones, dropping some. The sample consists of roughly 62,000 clones, more than 60% of them appearing once. The source material was peripheral blood. This sequence originates from a woman older than 75 with active or convalescent COVID-19.

CDR3 DNA: TGTGCCAGCAGCCCTCGGAACACTGAAGCTTTCTTT. Translated, it gives CASSPRNTEAFF. The J gene is TRBJ1-1, the V gene TRBV2; no clear D. The CDR3 has 12 amino acids. Germline CDR1 SNHLY, CDR2 FYNNEI. V gave up 6 bases and J gave up 1 base, with 6 bases separating them.